Listed below are T cell receptor beta chains from one sample, sequenced in a study of T cell responses to AZD1222 COVID-19 vaccine. Profiled with immunoSEQ multiplex PCR; TCRdb holds only in-frame clones, not every one. This table holds roughly 120,000 clones, approximately 88% found once. Sample: peripheral blood, taken on day 0 of AZD1222 vaccination. The receptors originated from an adult in good health. Both conserved end residues are part of each CDR3. D genes are given only for firm matches. Some rows have no size entry. The others give once, few or many, or a class for an expanded clone.

cdr3_nt: TGTGCCAGCAGTGTGGGGCAGGAATACGAGCAGTACTTC; cdr3_aa: CASSVGQEYEQYF; d_call: -; j_call: TRBJ2-7; clone_size: -; v_call: TRBV12-3/TRBV12-4
cdr3_nt: TGCAGCGTTGTCCTACCGACTAGCCCCTACAATGAGCAGTTCTTC; cdr3_aa: CSVVLPTSPYNEQFF; d_call: TRBD2; j_call: TRBJ2-1; clone_size: -; v_call: TRBV29-1
cdr3_nt: TGTGCCAGCAGCCAAGTGGAGGGTGTGGCCGGGGAGCTGTTTTTT; cdr3_aa: CASSQVEGVAGELFF; d_call: -; j_call: TRBJ2-2; clone_size: -; v_call: TRBV4-2
cdr3_nt: TGTGCCAGCCGCGGGACAGGGAAGAGTGACACCTTC; cdr3_aa: CASRGTGKSDTF; d_call: TRBD1; j_call: TRBJ1-2; clone_size: -; v_call: TRBV19
cdr3_nt: TGTGCCAGCAGTGAATTAGGACGAAGCTCCTACGAGCAGTACTTC; cdr3_aa: CASSELGRSSYEQYF; d_call: -; j_call: TRBJ2-7; clone_size: -; v_call: TRBV2
cdr3_nt: TGTGCCAGCAGTGAAGTGGCTTGGGGGGACAGGGGCTACGAGCAGTACTTC; cdr3_aa: CASSEVAWGDRGYEQYF; d_call: TRBD1; j_call: TRBJ2-7; clone_size: -; v_call: TRBV6-1
cdr3_nt: TGTGCCAGCAGCAAAAGCCCGGGACAGGGAGAGACCCAGTACTTC; cdr3_aa: CASSKSPGQGETQYF; d_call: TRBD1; j_call: TRBJ2-5; clone_size: -; v_call: TRBV7-3
cdr3_nt: TGTGCCAGTAGTATAGATGTGAGCTCCTACAATGAGCAGTTCTTC; cdr3_aa: CASSIDVSSYNEQFF; d_call: -; j_call: TRBJ2-1; clone_size: few; v_call: TRBV19
cdr3_nt: TGTGCCAGCAGCTTAAGGGTTAACTATGGCTACACCTTC; cdr3_aa: CASSLRVNYGYTF; d_call: -; j_call: TRBJ1-2; clone_size: -; v_call: TRBV7-9
cdr3_nt: TGCGCCAGCAGCTTGGACACGGGGAACATTCAGTACTTC; cdr3_aa: CASSLDTGNIQYF; d_call: -; j_call: TRBJ2-4; clone_size: once; v_call: TRBV5-1
cdr3_nt: TGCAGCGTTGCAACTAATGAAAAACTGTTTTTT; cdr3_aa: CSVATNEKLFF; d_call: -; j_call: TRBJ1-4; clone_size: once; v_call: TRBV29-1
cdr3_nt: TGTGCCAGCAGCAAGGCGGCAGGGGGCTCTTACGAGCAGTACTTC; cdr3_aa: CASSKAAGGSYEQYF; d_call: -; j_call: TRBJ2-7; clone_size: -; v_call: TRBV21-1
cdr3_nt: TGTGCCAGCTCAGCCGGGACAACACCTAACTATGGCTACACCTTC; cdr3_aa: CASSAGTTPNYGYTF; d_call: -; j_call: TRBJ1-2; clone_size: -; v_call: TRBV18
cdr3_nt: TGCGCCAGCAGCCAAGATCTTTGGCAGGGGCTCAATCAGCCCCAGCATTTT; cdr3_aa: CASSQDLWQGLNQPQHF; d_call: -; j_call: TRBJ1-5; clone_size: -; v_call: TRBV4-3
cdr3_nt: TGCAGTGCACGCACAGGCACTGAAGCTTTCTTT; cdr3_aa: CSARTGTEAFF; d_call: -; j_call: TRBJ1-1; clone_size: -; v_call: TRBV20-1
cdr3_nt: TGTGCCAGCAGTTCTGAGGCAGGGGGCTTTCGTGGCTACACCTTC; cdr3_aa: CASSSEAGGFRGYTF; d_call: TRBD1; j_call: TRBJ1-2; clone_size: -; v_call: TRBV28
cdr3_nt: TGTGCCAGCCGACTAGCGGGGGTCAATGAGCAGTTCTTC; cdr3_aa: CASRLAGVNEQFF; d_call: TRBD2; j_call: TRBJ2-1; clone_size: -; v_call: TRBV7-2
cdr3_nt: TGTGCCAGCAGCCAGCAGCCCGCGGGACAGGAGTACACCTTC; cdr3_aa: CASSQQPAGQEYTF; d_call: TRBD1; j_call: TRBJ1-2; clone_size: -; v_call: TRBV11-2
cdr3_nt: TGTGCCACTAAACCGGGAATCAATGTAGGGGAGCTGTTTTTT; cdr3_aa: CATKPGINVGELFF; d_call: -; j_call: TRBJ2-2; clone_size: -; v_call: TRBV19
cdr3_nt: TGTGCCAGCAGCTTAGGATTAGCCCATTCCACAGATACGCAGTATTTT; cdr3_aa: CASSLGLAHSTDTQYF; d_call: -; j_call: TRBJ2-3; clone_size: -; v_call: TRBV7-7
cdr3_nt: TGTGCCAGTACATATAGCAATCAGCCCCAGCATTTT; cdr3_aa: CASTYSNQPQHF; d_call: -; j_call: TRBJ1-5; clone_size: once; v_call: TRBV19
cdr3_nt: TGCGCCAGCAGCAGAGGGGCCAAGAACACTGAAGCTTTCTTT; cdr3_aa: CASSRGAKNTEAFF; d_call: -; j_call: TRBJ1-1; clone_size: -; v_call: TRBV5-1
cdr3_nt: TGTGCCACCAGCAGGGGCTGGGGGGGTAGGGGCTACACCTTC; cdr3_aa: CATSRGWGGRGYTF; d_call: -; j_call: TRBJ1-2; clone_size: -; v_call: TRBV15
cdr3_nt: TGTGCCAGCTCACCAAGTATGGGAAGCAATCAGCCCCAGCATTTT; cdr3_aa: CASSPSMGSNQPQHF; d_call: -; j_call: TRBJ1-5; clone_size: -; v_call: TRBV18
cdr3_nt: TGTGCCAGCAGCTCGACAGGGACAGATACGCAGTATTTT; cdr3_aa: CASSSTGTDTQYF; d_call: TRBD1; j_call: TRBJ2-3; clone_size: -; v_call: TRBV7-6
cdr3_nt: TGTGCCAGCAGCTTACGGGCGGGGGGCAATGAGCAGTTCTTC; cdr3_aa: CASSLRAGGNEQFF; d_call: TRBD2; j_call: TRBJ2-1; clone_size: -; v_call: TRBV7-2
cdr3_nt: TGTGCCAGCAGAGATGGGCTCTCCTACGAGCAGTACTTC; cdr3_aa: CASRDGLSYEQYF; d_call: -; j_call: TRBJ2-7; clone_size: -; v_call: TRBV7-8
cdr3_nt: TGTGCCAGCAGCTTGACAGTTAACACTGAAGCTTTCTTT; cdr3_aa: CASSLTVNTEAFF; d_call: -; j_call: TRBJ1-1; clone_size: -; v_call: TRBV5-5
cdr3_nt: TGTGCCAGCAGTTACCAGGGGGGCAACAATGAGCAGTTCTTC; cdr3_aa: CASSYQGGNNEQFF; d_call: -; j_call: TRBJ2-1; clone_size: -; v_call: TRBV6-2/TRBV6-3
cdr3_nt: TGTGCCAGCAGGCGGCAGACAGGGGACACTGAAGCTTTCTTT; cdr3_aa: CASRRQTGDTEAFF; d_call: TRBD1; j_call: TRBJ1-1; clone_size: few; v_call: TRBV7-2
cdr3_nt: TGTGCCAGCAGTTACTCGGGCCTGAACACCGGGGAGCTGTTTTTT; cdr3_aa: CASSYSGLNTGELFF; d_call: -; j_call: TRBJ2-2; clone_size: few; v_call: TRBV6-2/TRBV6-3
cdr3_nt: TGTGCCAGCAGCCAGGCGGTGGGCCGGCGGACCGGGGAGCTGTTTTTT; cdr3_aa: CASSQAVGRRTGELFF; d_call: -; j_call: TRBJ2-2; clone_size: -; v_call: TRBV7-2
cdr3_nt: TGTGCCAGCAAAAAGCGGGGACCCTACTCTGGAAACACCATATATTTT; cdr3_aa: CASKKRGPYSGNTIYF; d_call: -; j_call: TRBJ1-3; clone_size: -; v_call: TRBV28
cdr3_nt: TGTGCCATCAGACCGGGACACCGACAGGACACCATATATTTT; cdr3_aa: CAIRPGHRQDTIYF; d_call: -; j_call: TRBJ1-3; clone_size: -; v_call: TRBV10-3
cdr3_nt: TGTGCCGTTGGGACAGGTTCATACGAGCAGTACTTC; cdr3_aa: CAVGTGSYEQYF; d_call: TRBD1; j_call: TRBJ2-7; clone_size: -; v_call: TRBV10-3
cdr3_nt: TGTGCCAGCAGTCAGGACAGGGGGTTTATCTACGAGCAGTACTTC; cdr3_aa: CASSQDRGFIYEQYF; d_call: TRBD1; j_call: TRBJ2-7; clone_size: -; v_call: TRBV2
cdr3_nt: TGCAGCGTCCGGGTCGGAGGGGAGAATGAGCAGTTCTTC; cdr3_aa: CSVRVGGENEQFF; d_call: -; j_call: TRBJ2-1; clone_size: -; v_call: TRBV29-1
cdr3_nt: TGTGCCAGCAGCTTGTCACGGGGAGGGGAGGCCTCACCCCTCCACTTT; cdr3_aa: CASSLSRGGEASPLHF; d_call: -; j_call: TRBJ1-6; clone_size: -; v_call: TRBV5-4
cdr3_nt: TGCGCCAGCAGCGCCCGGACCCCTCTCTGGGATGGCTACACCTTC; cdr3_aa: CASSARTPLWDGYTF; d_call: -; j_call: TRBJ1-2; clone_size: once; v_call: TRBV4-1
cdr3_nt: TGCGCCAGCAGCCGCGGGGGACAGTACTCCTACGAGCAGTACTTC; cdr3_aa: CASSRGGQYSYEQYF; d_call: -; j_call: TRBJ2-7; clone_size: -; v_call: TRBV5-1
cdr3_nt: TGTGCCAGTCGGGGCGGGGGGGCCCTCGAGACCCAGTACTTC; cdr3_aa: CASRGGGALETQYF; d_call: TRBD2; j_call: TRBJ2-5; clone_size: -; v_call: TRBV19
cdr3_nt: TGTGCCAGCAGCTTAGCTCCTCAGCAGACTCAGTTCTTC; cdr3_aa: CASSLAPQQTQFF; d_call: -; j_call: TRBJ2-1; clone_size: -; v_call: TRBV11-3
cdr3_nt: TGTGCCAGCAGCCCAGCAGGGGGGTTTCTACCCCTCCACTTT; cdr3_aa: CASSPAGGFLPLHF; d_call: TRBD1; j_call: TRBJ1-6; clone_size: -; v_call: TRBV5-6
cdr3_nt: TGCGCCAGCGGGACGTTGGGACAAGAGACCCAGTACTTC; cdr3_aa: CASGTLGQETQYF; d_call: -; j_call: TRBJ2-5; clone_size: -; v_call: TRBV5-1
cdr3_nt: TGCGCCAGCAACGCCGGGACAGGGGGCGCGGAGCAGTACTTC; cdr3_aa: CASNAGTGGAEQYF; d_call: TRBD1; j_call: TRBJ2-7; clone_size: few; v_call: TRBV5-1
cdr3_nt: TGTGCCAGCAGTGGGACGGTCAACCAAAATGAAAAACTGTTTTTT; cdr3_aa: CASSGTVNQNEKLFF; d_call: -; j_call: TRBJ1-4; clone_size: -; v_call: TRBV2
cdr3_nt: TGTGCCAGCAGCTTAGAGGGGAGTCAGCCCCAGCATTTT; cdr3_aa: CASSLEGSQPQHF; d_call: -; j_call: TRBJ1-5; clone_size: -; v_call: TRBV7-9
cdr3_nt: TGTGCCAGCAGTCTTACAACAGGGGGCGCGTCCGGCTACACCTTC; cdr3_aa: CASSLTTGGASGYTF; d_call: TRBD1; j_call: TRBJ1-2; clone_size: -; v_call: TRBV6-5
cdr3_nt: TGTGCCAGCAGCGCGGGGGGGTCCCCTTTTACCGGGGAGCTGTTTTTT; cdr3_aa: CASSAGGSPFTGELFF; d_call: TRBD2; j_call: TRBJ2-2; clone_size: -; v_call: TRBV25-1
cdr3_nt: TGTGCCAGCAGCACAGATACGCAGTATTTT; cdr3_aa: CASSTDTQYF; d_call: -; j_call: TRBJ2-3; clone_size: -; v_call: TRBV11-1
cdr3_nt: TGTGCCAGCAGAAACCGGGACGATGGATACGAGCAGTACTTC; cdr3_aa: CASRNRDDGYEQYF; d_call: -; j_call: TRBJ2-7; clone_size: -; v_call: TRBV7-9
cdr3_nt: TGTGCCAGTAGTATAGTACAGGGGAGGACTGAAGCTTTCTTT; cdr3_aa: CASSIVQGRTEAFF; d_call: TRBD1; j_call: TRBJ1-1; clone_size: -; v_call: TRBV19
cdr3_nt: TGTGCCAGCAGTTTATACGGGACAGGGAACACCGGGGAGCTGTTTTTT; cdr3_aa: CASSLYGTGNTGELFF; d_call: TRBD1; j_call: TRBJ2-2; clone_size: -; v_call: TRBV28
cdr3_nt: TGTGCCACCAGTACCCCCAACTATGGCTACACCTTC; cdr3_aa: CATSTPNYGYTF; d_call: -; j_call: TRBJ1-2; clone_size: -; v_call: TRBV24-1
cdr3_nt: TGTGCCAGTAGTGGACAGGGAGGCGAGCAGTACTTC; cdr3_aa: CASSGQGGEQYF; d_call: TRBD1; j_call: TRBJ2-7; clone_size: -; v_call: TRBV19
cdr3_nt: TGTGCCAGCAGTCCAGCACAGGGGAACGGCTACACCTTC; cdr3_aa: CASSPAQGNGYTF; d_call: TRBD1; j_call: TRBJ1-2; clone_size: -; v_call: TRBV25-1
cdr3_nt: TGTGCCAGCAGCTTGGCAGGAACAATTGGGGATACGCAGTATTTT; cdr3_aa: CASSLAGTIGDTQYF; d_call: -; j_call: TRBJ2-3; clone_size: -; v_call: TRBV5-8